The clone carrying this T cell receptor beta chain has more than one count but fewer than ten. Profiled with immunoSEQ multiplex PCR; TCRdb holds only in-frame clones, not every one. The table includes around 140,000 clones, about 90% detected once. The data are from a study of control samples from healthy donors and cancer patients. Germline V gives CDR1 SEHNR, CDR2 FQNEAQ (reference sequence). J was trimmed by 3 bases and V by 6 bases; bases with no gene match: 8. This CDR3 spans 16 amino acids. V and J are TRBV7-9 and TRBJ1-4, with 9 nucleotides matching TRBD1. The sequenced sample was blood. The clonotype originates from a man between 18 and 29 years old in good health. The CDR3 protein is CASRAERTGANEKLFF. The CDR3, as DNA: TGTGCCAGCAGAGCCGAAAGGACAGGGGCTAATGAAAAACTGTTTTTT.